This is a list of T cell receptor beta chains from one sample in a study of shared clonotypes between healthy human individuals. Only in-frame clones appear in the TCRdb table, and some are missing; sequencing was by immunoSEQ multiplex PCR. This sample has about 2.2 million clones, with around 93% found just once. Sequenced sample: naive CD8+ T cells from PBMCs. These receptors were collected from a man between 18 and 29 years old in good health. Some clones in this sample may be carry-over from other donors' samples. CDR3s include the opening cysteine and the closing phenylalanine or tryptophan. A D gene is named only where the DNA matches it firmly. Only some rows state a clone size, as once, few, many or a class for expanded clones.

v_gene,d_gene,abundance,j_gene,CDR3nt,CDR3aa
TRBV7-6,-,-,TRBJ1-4,TGTGCCAGCAGCTCAAGACAGGAGGAAAAACTGTTTTTT,CASSSRQEEKLFF
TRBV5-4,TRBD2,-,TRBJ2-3,TGTGCCAGCAGCTTGGGTCTAGCGGGAGGTTTCACAGATACGCAGTATTTT,CASSLGLAGGFTDTQYF
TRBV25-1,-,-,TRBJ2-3,TGTGCCAGCAGTGAATTGGGGAGCACAGATACGCAGTATTTT,CASSELGSTDTQYF
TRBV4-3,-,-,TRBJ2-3,TGCGCCAGCAGCCAAGACGGGGCAAGGGGAGATACGCAGTATTTT,CASSQDGARGDTQYF
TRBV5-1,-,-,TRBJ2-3,TGCGCCAGCAGCTTGGTGGCCAGGGAGGCAGATACGCAGTATTTT,CASSLVAREADTQYF
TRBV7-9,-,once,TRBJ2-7,TGTGCCAGCAGCTGGACGGACTTC,CASSWTDF
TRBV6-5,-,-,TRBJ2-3,TGTGCCGCGAGAGGGGGAGGGGGGACAGATACGCAGTATTTT,CAARGGGGTDTQYF
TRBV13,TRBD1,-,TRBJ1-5,TGTGCCAGCAGCTTAGGGAGGGGGCGAGGGCAGCCCCAGCATTTT,CASSLGRGRGQPQHF
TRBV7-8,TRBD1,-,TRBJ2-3,TGTGCCAGCAGCTTAGCTCCCGAACAGGGGTCCACAGATACGCAGTATTTT,CASSLAPEQGSTDTQYF
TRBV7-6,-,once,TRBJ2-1,TGTGCCAGCAGCTTATTGTGGGGGAGTCAAAACAATGAGCAGTTCTTC,CASSLLWGSQNNEQFF
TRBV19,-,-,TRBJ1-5,TGTGCCAGTAGTAGCAGGGTTCGGAGCAATCAGCCCCAGCATTTT,CASSSRVRSNQPQHF
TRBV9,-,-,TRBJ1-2,TGTGCCAGCAGCGCCTTGACAGTGGGTGTGGATGGCTACACCTTC,CASSALTVGVDGYTF
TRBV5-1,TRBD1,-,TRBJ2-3,TGCGCCAGCAGCTACTATGGGACAGGGGGCACAGATACGCAGTATTTT,CASSYYGTGGTDTQYF
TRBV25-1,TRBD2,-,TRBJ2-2,TGTGCCAGCAGTGGTCGGGGAGGGGTCACCGGGGAGCTGTTTTTT,CASSGRGGVTGELFF
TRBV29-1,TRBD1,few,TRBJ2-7,TGCAGCGTTGATGGGACAGGGAGCTCCTACGAGCAGTACTTC,CSVDGTGSSYEQYF
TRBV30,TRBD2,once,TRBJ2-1,TGTGCCTGGAATAAGCGGGAGGGAAACAATGAGCAGTTCTTC,CAWNKREGNNEQFF
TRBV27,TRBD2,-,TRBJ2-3,TGTGCCAGCAGTTTACTGCTAGCGGAGGGCACAGATACGCAGTATTTT,CASSLLLAEGTDTQYF
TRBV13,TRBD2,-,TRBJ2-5,TGTGCCAGCAGCAGACTAGCGGAAGAGACCCAGTACTTC,CASSRLAEETQYF
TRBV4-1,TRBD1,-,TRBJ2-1,TGCGCCAGCAGCCAAGACCCCCAGGGGGCAGGCAATGAGCAGTTCTTC,CASSQDPQGAGNEQFF
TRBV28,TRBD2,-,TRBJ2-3,TGTGCCAGCAGTTTGGGACTAGCGGGAGAGTCAGATACGCAGTATTTT,CASSLGLAGESDTQYF
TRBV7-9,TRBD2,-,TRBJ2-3,TGTGCCAGCAGCCGTAGGGCGGGAGAGTCGCCAGATACGCAGTATTTT,CASSRRAGESPDTQYF
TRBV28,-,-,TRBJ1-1,TGTGCCAGCAGCCCCTTTAATCTCAACACTGAAGCTTTCTTT,CASSPFNLNTEAFF
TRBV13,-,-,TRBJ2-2,TGTGCCAGCAGCTCCCGTAGGACTTCGAACACCGGGGAGCTGTTTTTT,CASSSRRTSNTGELFF
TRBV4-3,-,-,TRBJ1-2,TGCGCCAGCAGCCAAGATCTTATCCGACAGATTCACTATGGCTACACCTTC,CASSQDLIRQIHYGYTF
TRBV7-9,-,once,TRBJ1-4,TGTGCCAGCAGCTTAGGACCGTACTCTAATGAAAAACTGTTTTTT,CASSLGPYSNEKLFF
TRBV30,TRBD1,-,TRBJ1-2,TGTGCCTCCCCGACAGGGAATGGCCCCGGCTACACCTTC,CASPTGNGPGYTF
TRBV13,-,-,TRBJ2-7,TGTGCCAGCAGCTTAGGGGGCGGCGAGCAGTACTTC,CASSLGGGEQYF